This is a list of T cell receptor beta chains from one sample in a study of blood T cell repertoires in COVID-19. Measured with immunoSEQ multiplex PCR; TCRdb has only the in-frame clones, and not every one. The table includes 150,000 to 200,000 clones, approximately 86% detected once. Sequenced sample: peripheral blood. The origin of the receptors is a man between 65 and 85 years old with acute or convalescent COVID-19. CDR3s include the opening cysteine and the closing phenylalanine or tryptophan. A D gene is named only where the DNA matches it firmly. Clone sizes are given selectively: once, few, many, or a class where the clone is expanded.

cdr3_nt: TGTGCCAGCAGCCTACCCCCGGGACAGGTCTCCTACGAGCAGTACTTC; cdr3_aa: CASSLPPGQVSYEQYF; j_call: TRBJ2-7; d_call: TRBD1; clone_size: .; v_call: TRBV7-9
cdr3_nt: TGTGCCAGCAGTTATCCGGGACAGGGAGGGACCCAGTACTTC; cdr3_aa: CASSYPGQGGTQYF; j_call: TRBJ2-5; d_call: TRBD1; clone_size: .; v_call: TRBV5-4
cdr3_nt: TGTGCCAGCTCACCCACGCAGGGATCCAAAAACATTCAGTACTTC; cdr3_aa: CASSPTQGSKNIQYF; j_call: TRBJ2-4; d_call: .; clone_size: .; v_call: TRBV18
cdr3_nt: TGTGCCAGCAGCTTCAACACCCATTCACCCCTCCACTTT; cdr3_aa: CASSFNTHSPLHF; j_call: TRBJ1-6; d_call: .; clone_size: .; v_call: TRBV7-8
cdr3_nt: TGCGCCAGCAGCTTGGGGAACCCGCGGGGGGAGCTGTTTTTT; cdr3_aa: CASSLGNPRGELFF; j_call: TRBJ2-2; d_call: .; clone_size: .; v_call: TRBV5-1
cdr3_nt: TGTGCCAGCAGTTCCACCGGTCGCAACTATGGCTACACCTTC; cdr3_aa: CASSSTGRNYGYTF; j_call: TRBJ1-2; d_call: .; clone_size: .; v_call: TRBV28
cdr3_nt: TGTGCCAGCAGCTTGTCGGGGGGTGAAAAACTGTTTTTT; cdr3_aa: CASSLSGGEKLFF; j_call: TRBJ1-4; d_call: .; clone_size: .; v_call: TRBV5-6
cdr3_nt: TGTGCCAGCAGCCTGGGGACTAGCGTTGACGAGCAGTACTTC; cdr3_aa: CASSLGTSVDEQYF; j_call: TRBJ2-7; d_call: TRBD2; clone_size: .; v_call: TRBV3-1/TRBV3-2
cdr3_nt: TGCGCCAACGATGCAGGAGTCCGGGGAGGTACGCAGTATTTT; cdr3_aa: CANDAGVRGGTQYF; j_call: TRBJ2-3; d_call: .; clone_size: .; v_call: TRBV10-1
cdr3_nt: TGTGCCAGCAGCGTCCGGGGCGGGACAGGGGGGTACGAGCAGTACTTC; cdr3_aa: CASSVRGGTGGYEQYF; j_call: TRBJ2-7; d_call: TRBD1; clone_size: .; v_call: TRBV7-2
cdr3_nt: TGTGCCAGCAGCCCCACTAGCGGGGGTTACAATGAGCAGTTCTTC; cdr3_aa: CASSPTSGGYNEQFF; j_call: TRBJ2-1; d_call: TRBD2; clone_size: .; v_call: TRBV5-4
cdr3_nt: TGTGCCAGCAGCGAGACGGGGGGATATTCACCCCTCCACTTT; cdr3_aa: CASSETGGYSPLHF; j_call: TRBJ1-6; d_call: .; clone_size: .; v_call: TRBV7-2
cdr3_nt: TGTGCCAGCAGCTTGTCGGGCACAGATACGCAGTATTTT; cdr3_aa: CASSLSGTDTQYF; j_call: TRBJ2-3; d_call: .; clone_size: .; v_call: TRBV5-6
cdr3_nt: TGCAGCGTGGGCGGAACGGGTAGCGGGCCCCTAGGTGAGCAGTTCTTC; cdr3_aa: CSVGGTGSGPLGEQFF; j_call: TRBJ2-1; d_call: TRBD2; clone_size: .; v_call: TRBV29-1
cdr3_nt: TGCGCCAGCTGCAAACAGGGGGACACAGATACGCAGTATTTT; cdr3_aa: CASCKQGDTDTQYF; j_call: TRBJ2-3; d_call: TRBD1; clone_size: .; v_call: TRBV5-1
cdr3_nt: TGTGCCAGCAGGAGGCTAGCGGGGGGAAACACAGATACGCAGTATTTT; cdr3_aa: CASRRLAGGNTDTQYF; j_call: TRBJ2-3; d_call: TRBD2; clone_size: .; v_call: TRBV27
cdr3_nt: TGTGCCAGCAGCGTTAGCGGGGGGGTTTACAATGAGCAGTTCTTC; cdr3_aa: CASSVSGGVYNEQFF; j_call: TRBJ2-1; d_call: TRBD2; clone_size: .; v_call: TRBV9
cdr3_nt: TGTGCCAGAAGCTTGGAGGGAGACAGGAACTCTTATGGCTACACCTTC; cdr3_aa: CARSLEGDRNSYGYTF; j_call: TRBJ1-2; d_call: .; clone_size: .; v_call: TRBV5-3
cdr3_nt: TGTGCCAGCAGTTCGACAGGGTGGGGCTACACCTTC; cdr3_aa: CASSSTGWGYTF; j_call: TRBJ1-2; d_call: TRBD1; clone_size: .; v_call: TRBV28
cdr3_nt: TGTGCCAGCAGCTTAATGGGCCTCAGTGGCTACACCTTC; cdr3_aa: CASSLMGLSGYTF; j_call: TRBJ1-2; d_call: .; clone_size: .; v_call: TRBV7-9
cdr3_nt: TGTGCCTGGAGTGTATACGGGTACCAAGAGACCCAGTACTTC; cdr3_aa: CAWSVYGYQETQYF; j_call: TRBJ2-5; d_call: .; clone_size: .; v_call: TRBV30
cdr3_nt: TGTGCCAGCAGGGGGACAGAAGACTCACCCCTCCACTTT; cdr3_aa: CASRGTEDSPLHF; j_call: TRBJ1-6; d_call: TRBD1; clone_size: .; v_call: TRBV6-6
cdr3_nt: TGTGCCAGCAGTCCAGGACAGGGGGACGACAATGAGCAGTTCTTC; cdr3_aa: CASSPGQGDDNEQFF; j_call: TRBJ2-1; d_call: TRBD1; clone_size: .; v_call: TRBV6-2/TRBV6-3
cdr3_nt: TGTGCCAGCAGCCCTTGGGTGTCGGGGAAGAGATTGGAGACCCAGTACTTC; cdr3_aa: CASSPWVSGKRLETQYF; j_call: TRBJ2-5; d_call: .; clone_size: few; v_call: TRBV7-9
cdr3_nt: TGTGCCAGCAGCCCTACAGGGGACAGCATTCAGTACTTC; cdr3_aa: CASSPTGDSIQYF; j_call: TRBJ2-4; d_call: TRBD1; clone_size: .; v_call: TRBV7-3
cdr3_nt: TGTGCCAGCAGCCAAGTTGTCGGACTAGGAGGTACAGATACGCAGTATTTT; cdr3_aa: CASSQVVGLGGTDTQYF; j_call: TRBJ2-3; d_call: TRBD2; clone_size: .; v_call: TRBV14
cdr3_nt: TGTGCCAGCAGTTACTCCAACTCTGGAAACACCATATATTTT; cdr3_aa: CASSYSNSGNTIYF; j_call: TRBJ1-3; d_call: .; clone_size: .; v_call: TRBV6-5
cdr3_nt: TGTGCCAGCAGCTTAATTAGTAGCGGGGCGAACACCGGGGAGCTGTTTTTT; cdr3_aa: CASSLISSGANTGELFF; j_call: TRBJ2-2; d_call: TRBD2; clone_size: once; v_call: TRBV7-3
cdr3_nt: TGTGCCAGCAGTTTGGGCCAGGGGGTTACTGAAGCTTTCTTT; cdr3_aa: CASSLGQGVTEAFF; j_call: TRBJ1-1; d_call: TRBD1; clone_size: .; v_call: TRBV28
cdr3_nt: TGTGCCAGCAGTTCCCTCGACAGGGGCGCTTTCTTT; cdr3_aa: CASSSLDRGAFF; j_call: TRBJ1-1; d_call: TRBD1; clone_size: .; v_call: TRBV12-3/TRBV12-4
cdr3_nt: TGTGCCATCAGGGACTACGATAGCTCCTATAATTCACCCCTCCACTTT; cdr3_aa: CAIRDYDSSYNSPLHF; j_call: TRBJ1-6; d_call: .; clone_size: .; v_call: TRBV10-3